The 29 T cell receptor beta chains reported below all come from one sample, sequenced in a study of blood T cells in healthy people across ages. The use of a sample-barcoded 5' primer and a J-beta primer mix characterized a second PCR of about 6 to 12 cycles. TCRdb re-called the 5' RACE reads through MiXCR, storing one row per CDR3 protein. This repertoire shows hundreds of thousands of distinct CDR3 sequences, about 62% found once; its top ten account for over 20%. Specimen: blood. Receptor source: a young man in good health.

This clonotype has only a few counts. This CDR3 reads CASSFGLAGPGDEQFF. CDR3 DNA sequence: TGTGCCAGCAGTTTTGGATTAGCGGGGCCAGGCGATGAGCAGTTCTTC. The rearrangement joins TRBV6-6 to TRBJ2-1; the match to TRBD2 covers 8 bases. The germline gives CDR1 MNHNY, CDR2 SVGAGI (reference sequence). The CDR3 runs to 16 residues. V lost 4 bases to trimming and J lost 8 bases; unmatched junction nucleotides: 13.

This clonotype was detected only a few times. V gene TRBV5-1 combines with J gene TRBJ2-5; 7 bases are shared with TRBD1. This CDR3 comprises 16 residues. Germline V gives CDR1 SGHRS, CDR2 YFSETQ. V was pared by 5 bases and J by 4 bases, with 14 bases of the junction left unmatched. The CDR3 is CASRPLDRESTETQYF. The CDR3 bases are TGCGCCAGCAGGCCCCTTGACAGGGAGTCTACAGAGACCCAGTACTTC. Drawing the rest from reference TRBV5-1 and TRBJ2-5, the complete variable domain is KAGVTQTPRYLIKTRGQQVTLSCSPISGHRSVSWYQQTPGQGLQFLFEYFSETQRNKGNFPGRFSGRQFSNSRSEMNVSTLELGDSALYLCASRPLDRESTETQYFGPGTRLLVL.

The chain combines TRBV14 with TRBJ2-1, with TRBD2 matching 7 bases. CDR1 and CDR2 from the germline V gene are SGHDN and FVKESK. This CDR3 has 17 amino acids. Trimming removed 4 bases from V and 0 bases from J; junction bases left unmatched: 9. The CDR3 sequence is CASSPRGGASSYNEQFF. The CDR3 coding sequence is TGTGCCAGCAGCCCTAGGGGAGGGGCGAGCTCCTACAATGAGCAGTTCTTC.

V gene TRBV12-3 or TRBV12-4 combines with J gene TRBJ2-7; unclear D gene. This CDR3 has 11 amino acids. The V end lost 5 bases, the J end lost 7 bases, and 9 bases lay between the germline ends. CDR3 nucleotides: TGTGCCAGCAGTCCCGGGCATGAGCAGTACTTC. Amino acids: CASSPGHEQYF.

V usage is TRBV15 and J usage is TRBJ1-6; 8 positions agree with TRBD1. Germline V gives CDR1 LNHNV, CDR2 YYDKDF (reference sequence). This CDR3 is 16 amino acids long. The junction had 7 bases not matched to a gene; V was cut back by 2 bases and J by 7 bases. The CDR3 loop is CATSRWGQEKNSPLHF. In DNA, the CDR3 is TGTGCCACCAGCAGATGGGGACAGGAGAAGAATTCACCCCTCCACTTT.

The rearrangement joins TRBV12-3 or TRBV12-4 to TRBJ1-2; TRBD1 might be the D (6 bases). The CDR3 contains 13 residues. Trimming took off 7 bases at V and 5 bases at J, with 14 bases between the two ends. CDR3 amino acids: CASTWRGPYGYTF. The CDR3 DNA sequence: TGTGCCAGCACTTGGCGGGGGCCTTATGGCTACACCTTC.

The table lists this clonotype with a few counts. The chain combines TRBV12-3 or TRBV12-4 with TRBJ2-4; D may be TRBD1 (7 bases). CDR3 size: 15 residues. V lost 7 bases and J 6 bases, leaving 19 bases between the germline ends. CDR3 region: CASTVAGQTTNIQYF. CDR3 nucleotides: TGTGCCAGCACCGTGGCGGGACAGACTACAAACATTCAGTACTTC.

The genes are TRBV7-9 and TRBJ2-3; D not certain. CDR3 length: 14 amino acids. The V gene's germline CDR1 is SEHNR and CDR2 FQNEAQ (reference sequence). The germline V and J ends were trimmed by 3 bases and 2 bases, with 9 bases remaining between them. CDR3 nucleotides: TGTGCCAGCAGCTTGGTGCTGGACACAGATACGCAGTATTTT. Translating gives CASSLVLDTDTQYF.

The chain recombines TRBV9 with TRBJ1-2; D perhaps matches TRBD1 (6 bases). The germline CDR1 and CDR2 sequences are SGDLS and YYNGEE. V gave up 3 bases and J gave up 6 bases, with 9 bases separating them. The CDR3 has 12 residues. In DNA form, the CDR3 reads TGTGCCAGCAGCGACCACAGGGATGGCTACACCTTC. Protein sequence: CASSDHRDGYTF.

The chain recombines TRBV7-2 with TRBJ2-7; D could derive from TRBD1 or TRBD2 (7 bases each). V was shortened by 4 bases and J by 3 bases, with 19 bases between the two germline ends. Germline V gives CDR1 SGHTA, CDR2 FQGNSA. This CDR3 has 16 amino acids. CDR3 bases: TGTGCCAGCAGCTGGGGAGGGGTAGGGGGCCTCTACGAGCAGTACTTC. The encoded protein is CASSWGGVGGLYEQYF.

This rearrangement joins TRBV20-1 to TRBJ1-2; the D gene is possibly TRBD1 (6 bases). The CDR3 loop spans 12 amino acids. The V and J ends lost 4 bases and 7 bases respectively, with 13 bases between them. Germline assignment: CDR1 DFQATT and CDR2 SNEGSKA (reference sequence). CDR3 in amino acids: CSAKGVARGYTF. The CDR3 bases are TGCAGTGCTAAGGGGGTGGCTCGTGGCTACACCTTC.

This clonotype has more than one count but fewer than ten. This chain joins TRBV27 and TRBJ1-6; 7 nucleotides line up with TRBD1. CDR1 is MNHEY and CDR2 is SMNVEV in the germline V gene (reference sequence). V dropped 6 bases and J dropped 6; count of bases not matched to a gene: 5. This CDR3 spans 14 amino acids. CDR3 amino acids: CASSVGDSNSPLHF. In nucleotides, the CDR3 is TGTGCCAGCAGCGTGGGGGACAGTAATTCACCCCTCCACTTT.

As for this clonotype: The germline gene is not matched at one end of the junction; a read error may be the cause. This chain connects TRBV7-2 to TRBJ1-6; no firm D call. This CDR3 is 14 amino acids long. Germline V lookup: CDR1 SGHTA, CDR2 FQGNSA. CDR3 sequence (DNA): TGTGCCGGCAGCTTAGGAATGGTGAGGTCACCCCTCCACTTT. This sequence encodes CAGSLGMVRSPLHF.

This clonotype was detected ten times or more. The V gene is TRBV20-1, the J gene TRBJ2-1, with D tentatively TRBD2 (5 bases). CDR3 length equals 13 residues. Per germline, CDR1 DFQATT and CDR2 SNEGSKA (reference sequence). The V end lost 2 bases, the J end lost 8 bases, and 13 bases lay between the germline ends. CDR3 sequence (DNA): TGCAGTGCTAGACTAGTAGGAGGCTATGAGCAGTTCTTC. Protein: CSARLVGGYEQFF.

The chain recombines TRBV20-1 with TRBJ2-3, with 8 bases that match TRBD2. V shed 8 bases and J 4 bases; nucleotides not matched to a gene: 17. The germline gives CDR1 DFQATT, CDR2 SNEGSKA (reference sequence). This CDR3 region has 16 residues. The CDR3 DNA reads TGCAGTACGAACGTAGGCTACGGGGGGGCCGCAGATACGCAGTATTTT. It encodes CSTNVGYGGAADTQYF.

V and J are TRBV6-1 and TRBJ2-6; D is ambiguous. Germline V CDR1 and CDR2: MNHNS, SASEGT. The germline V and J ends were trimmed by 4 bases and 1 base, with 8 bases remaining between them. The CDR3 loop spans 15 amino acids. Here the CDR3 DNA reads TGTGCCAGCAGTGGGTCGGTTTCTGGGGCCAACGTCCTGACTTTC. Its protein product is CASSGSVSGANVLTF.

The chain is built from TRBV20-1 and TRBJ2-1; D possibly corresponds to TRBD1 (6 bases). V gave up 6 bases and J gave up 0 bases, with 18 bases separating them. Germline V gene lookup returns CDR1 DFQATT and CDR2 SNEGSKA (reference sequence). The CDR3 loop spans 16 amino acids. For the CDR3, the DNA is TGCAGTGCACACCCCCTACAGGGTCGCTCCTACAATGAGCAGTTCTTC. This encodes CSAHPLQGRSYNEQFF.

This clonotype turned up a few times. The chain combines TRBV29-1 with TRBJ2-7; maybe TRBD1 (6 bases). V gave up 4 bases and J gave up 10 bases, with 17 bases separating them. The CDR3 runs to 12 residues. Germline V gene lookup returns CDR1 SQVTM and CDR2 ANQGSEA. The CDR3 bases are TGCAGCGTTGGCCAGGGGCAGGGCCTACAGTACTTC. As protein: CSVGQGQGLQYF.

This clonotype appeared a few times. CDR3 nucleotides: TGTGCCAGCAGTGAAGTAGAAGGAGAGACCCAGTACTTC. Protein sequence: CASSEVEGETQYF. J is TRBJ2-5 and V is TRBV6-4, with no clear D. The ends were cut back, 3 bases at V and 4 bases at J, with 9 bases in the middle. Germline V gene data show CDR1 as MRHNA and CDR2 as SNTAGT. CDR3 length: 13 amino acids.

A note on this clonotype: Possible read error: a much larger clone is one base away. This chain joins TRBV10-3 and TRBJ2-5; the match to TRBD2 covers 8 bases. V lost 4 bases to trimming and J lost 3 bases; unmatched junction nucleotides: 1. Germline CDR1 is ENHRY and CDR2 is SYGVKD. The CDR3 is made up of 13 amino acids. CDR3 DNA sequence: TGTGCCATCAGTGTCGGGGGGGAAGAGACCCAGTACTTC. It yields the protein CAISVGGEETQYF.

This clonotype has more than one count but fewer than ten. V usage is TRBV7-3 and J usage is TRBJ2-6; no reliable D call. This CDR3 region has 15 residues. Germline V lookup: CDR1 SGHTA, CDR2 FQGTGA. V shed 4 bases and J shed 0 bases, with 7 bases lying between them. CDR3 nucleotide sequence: TGTGCCAGCAGCTCATGGGACTCTGGGGCCAACGTCCTGACTTTC. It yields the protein CASSSWDSGANVLTF.

The CDR3 protein is CASSLGVLEDEQFF. The CDR3 bases are TGTGCCAGCAGTTTGGGGGTTCTGGAAGATGAGCAGTTCTTC. The chain combines TRBV12-3 or TRBV12-4 with TRBJ2-1; D might be TRBD1 or TRBD2, each matching 5 bases. CDR3 length: 14 residues. V was shortened by 3 bases and J by 8 bases, with 14 bases between the two germline ends.

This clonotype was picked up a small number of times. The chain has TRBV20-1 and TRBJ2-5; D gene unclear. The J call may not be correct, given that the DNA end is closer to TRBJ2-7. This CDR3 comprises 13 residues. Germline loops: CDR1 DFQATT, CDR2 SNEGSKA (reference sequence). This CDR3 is CSARYGGSYEQYF. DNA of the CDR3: TGCAGTGCTAGGTACGGTGGATCCTACGAGCAGTACTTC.

CDR3 residues: CASSLSVYTPHEYF. CDR3 coding DNA: TGTGCCAGCAGTTTATCGGTCTATACCCCACACGAGTATTTT. This sequence joins TRBV27 and TRBJ2-3; no reliable D call. This CDR3 has 14 amino acids. Per the germline V gene, CDR1 is MNHEY and CDR2 is SMNVEV (reference sequence). The ends were cut back, 0 bases at V and 13 bases at J, with 17 bases in the middle.

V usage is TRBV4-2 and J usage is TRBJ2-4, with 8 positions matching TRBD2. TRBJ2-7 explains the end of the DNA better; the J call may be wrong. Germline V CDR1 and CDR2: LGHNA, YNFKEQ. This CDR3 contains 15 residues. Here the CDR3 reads CASRREAGVGYEQYF. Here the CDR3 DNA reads TGTGCCAGCAGAAGGGAAGCGGGGGTAGGCTACGAGCAGTACTTC.

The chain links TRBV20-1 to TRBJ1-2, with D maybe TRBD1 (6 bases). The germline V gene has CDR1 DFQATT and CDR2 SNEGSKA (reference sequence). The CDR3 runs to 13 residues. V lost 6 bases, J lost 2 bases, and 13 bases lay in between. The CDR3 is CSARPTGNYGYTF. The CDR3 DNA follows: TGCAGTGCCCGCCCTACAGGGAACTATGGCTACACCTTC.

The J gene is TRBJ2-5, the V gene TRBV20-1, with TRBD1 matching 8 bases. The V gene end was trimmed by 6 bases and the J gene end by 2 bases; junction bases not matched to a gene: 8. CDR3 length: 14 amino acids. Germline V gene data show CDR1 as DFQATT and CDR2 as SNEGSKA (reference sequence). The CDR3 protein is CSAHRTGIQETQYF. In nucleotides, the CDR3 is TGCAGTGCCCACCGGACAGGGATACAAGAGACCCAGTACTTC.

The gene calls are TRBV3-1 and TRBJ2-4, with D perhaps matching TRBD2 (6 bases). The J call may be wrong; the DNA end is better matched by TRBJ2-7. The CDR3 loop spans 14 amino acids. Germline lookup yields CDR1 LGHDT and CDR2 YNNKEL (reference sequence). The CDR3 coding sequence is TGTGCCAGCGGCGCCTCGCGCGGGAAGGGCGAGCAGTACTTC. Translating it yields CASGASRGKGEQYF.

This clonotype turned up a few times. CDR3 sequence reads: CASSFPGQGGREQYF. The CDR3, as DNA: TGCGCCAGCAGCTTTCCCGGACAGGGAGGCCGGGAGCAGTACTTC. V and J are TRBV5-1 and TRBJ2-7; TRBD1 aligns across 8 bases. Trimming removed 2 bases from V and 7 bases from J; junction bases left unmatched: 11. Germline V gene sequence: CDR1 SGHRS, CDR2 YFSETQ. This CDR3 is 15 amino acids long.